Below, one TCR beta chain is given with its context. This specimen belongs to a study of blood T cell repertoires in COVID-19. Overall study: The samples span acute and convalescent COVID-19 from the United States, Italy and Spain. T cells, B-cell-depleted T cells, or PBMCs provided the cDNA or gDNA that served as material.

Original methodology: Reference gene primer amplification yielded estimated nucleated cell counts. The table came from immunoSEQ multiplex PCR; TCRdb's copy has only in-frame clones and leaves some out. V, J and clone size derive from that table, while D and trimming were established from the DNA sequence. The data show approximately 120,000 clones, about four fifths seen once. Germline assignment: CDR1 LGHDT and CDR2 YNNKEL (reference sequence). The CDR3 consists of 12 residues. Trimming took off 4 bases at V and 3 bases at J, with 6 bases between the two ends. This TCR came from a middle-aged man with active or convalescent COVID-19. The sequenced sample was peripheral blood. The chain combines TRBV3-1 (or the pseudogene TRBV3-2) with TRBJ1-1, with D unclear. For the CDR3, the DNA is TGTGCCAGCAGCCTTGGCTACACTGAAGCTTTCTTT. Translated, it gives CASSLGYTEAFF.